The 3 T cell receptor beta chains presented below share a single source sample, sequenced in a study of shared clonotypes between healthy human individuals. Naive-designated CD8 cells lacked CD45RO, were positively enriched for CCR7, and omitted terminally differentiated effector memory CD45RA+ cells. Produced via immunoSEQ multiplex PCR; TCRdb's table is partial and in-frame only. The repertoire holds about 2.1 million clones, just under 95% seen once, with roughly 1.7% in the top ten. The specimen sequenced was naive CD8+ T cells from PBMCs. The origin of the receptors is a man younger than 35 in good health. Some clones in this sample may be carry-over from other donors' samples.

This clone appeared a few times. V gene TRBV14 combines with J gene TRBJ1-1; possible D gene TRBD1, 6 bases. Germline V gene lookup returns CDR1 SGHDN and CDR2 FVKESK. V lost 4 bases and J 1 base, leaving 10 bases between the germline ends. The CDR3 extends over 14 amino acids. The CDR3 here is CASSLGGTNTEAFF. CDR3 DNA sequence: TGTGCCAGCAGCCTTGGGGGCACGAACACTGAAGCTTTCTTT.

The J gene is TRBJ1-3, the V gene TRBV11-2; TRBD1 is a possible D gene (5 bases). Germline V lookup: CDR1 SGHAT, CDR2 FQNNGV. The V gene lost 1 base and the J gene lost 0 bases, with 16 bases spanning the gap. This CDR3 contains 18 residues. The CDR3 here is CASSLAASGIRSGNTIYF. The CDR3 nucleotides are TGTGCCAGCAGCTTAGCCGCCTCAGGGATCCGCTCTGGAAACACCATATATTTT.

V usage is TRBV29-1 and J usage is TRBJ2-1; 12 bases align to TRBD2. The germline CDR1 and CDR2 sequences are SQVTM and ANQGSEA. The V gene end was trimmed by 4 bases and the J gene end by 7 bases; junction bases not matched to a gene: 11. This CDR3 comprises 16 residues. CDR3 sequence: CSVVRRLAGGPNEQFF. DNA of the CDR3: TGCAGCGTTGTAAGAAGGCTAGCGGGAGGGCCTAATGAGCAGTTCTTC.